These 17 T cell receptor beta chains originate from one sample sequenced in a study of blood T cells in healthy people across ages. A second roughly 7 to 11 cycle PCR used barcoded and J-beta primers. TCRdb called the 5' RACE reads again in MiXCR, with one record for every CDR3 protein. The table shows about 1,600,000 distinct CDR3 sequences, with 35% to 45% occurring only once. The sample comprised blood. The receptors originated from a woman aged 18-29 years in good health.

This clonotype was seen a few times. The gene calls are TRBV2 and TRBJ2-3; 7 nucleotides line up with TRBD2. V was clipped by 5 bases and J by 4 bases; unmatched bases: 12. This CDR3 comprises 16 residues. Germline V gene lookup returns CDR1 SNHLY and CDR2 FYNNEI. The CDR3 sequence is CASSQPETSFSDTQYF. The CDR3 region has the DNA TGTGCCAGCAGTCAACCAGAGACTAGCTTTTCAGATACGCAGTATTTT.

CDR3 bases: TGTGCCAGCAGTAGGGGATCGGCGGATGGCTACACCTTC. Protein sequence: CASSRGSADGYTF. The chain employs TRBV12-3 or TRBV12-4 and TRBJ1-2, with TRBD1 as a possible D gene (5 bases). This CDR3 is built from 13 residues. The ends were cut back, 5 bases at V and 6 bases at J, with 13 bases in the middle.

This clonotype has just a few counts. The chain is built from TRBV7-2 and TRBJ2-1, with D perhaps matching TRBD1 (6 bases). V gave up 2 bases and J gave up 9 bases, with 14 bases separating them. The CDR3 contains 14 residues. Germline loops: CDR1 SGHTA, CDR2 FQGNSA. The CDR3 coding sequence is TGTGCCAGCAGCTTACTACGACAGGCTCCTGAGCAGTTCTTC. It specifies CASSLLRQAPEQFF.

The chain recombines TRBV10-3 with TRBJ1-4; 10 nucleotides align to TRBD1. The CDR3 totals 16 residues. Trimming removed 4 bases from V and 7 bases from J; junction bases left unmatched: 9. Germline lookup yields CDR1 ENHRY and CDR2 SYGVKD. The CDR3 reads CAISGSWTGGREKLFF. As DNA, the CDR3 is TGTGCCATCAGTGGGAGTTGGACAGGGGGGCGTGAAAAACTGTTTTTT.

The chain joins TRBV18 to TRBJ2-1; D possibly uses TRBD1 or TRBD2 (5 bases each). Germline loops: CDR1 KGHSH, CDR2 LQKENI. Trimming shortened V by 5 bases and J by 0 bases, and 26 bases separated the two germline ends. The CDR3 contains 20 residues. The chain's CDR3 is CASSSQGRPLALSSYNEQFF. CDR3 DNA sequence: TGTGCCAGCTCATCCCAGGGCCGGCCTCTAGCCTTAAGCTCCTACAATGAGCAGTTCTTC.

The gene calls are TRBV6-5 and TRBJ2-7, with TRBD1 matching over 10 bases. Germline V lookup: CDR1 MNHEY, CDR2 SVGAGI. V lost 4 bases and J lost 3; bases outside the gene matches: 6. This CDR3 is 15 amino acids long. CDR3 sequence reads: CASSSRGTGVYEQYF. As DNA, the CDR3 is TGTGCCAGCAGTTCCCGGGGGACAGGGGTCTACGAGCAGTACTTC.

This sequence joins TRBV5-1 and TRBJ2-1; D uncertain. The germline V and J ends were trimmed by 0 bases and 0 bases, with 4 bases remaining between them. This CDR3 has 14 residues. The germline V gene encodes CDR1 SGHRS and CDR2 YFSETQ. This CDR3 reads CASSLDNSYNEQFF. The DNA of the CDR3 is TGCGCCAGCAGCTTGGATAACTCCTACAATGAGCAGTTCTTC. The full variable domain, with the rest looked up from reference TRBV5-1 and TRBJ2-1, is KAGVTQTPRYLIKTRGQQVTLSCSPISGHRSVSWYQQTPGQGLQFLFEYFSETQRNKGNFPGRFSGRQFSNSRSEMNVSTLELGDSALYLCASSLDNSYNEQFFGPGTRLTVL.

This chain uses TRBV10-3 with TRBJ2-3, with TRBD2 matching 11 bases. The CDR3 spans 16 residues. Germline CDR1 reads ENHRY; CDR2 reads SYGVKD. V shed 11 bases, J shed 0 bases, and the junction held 10 bases outside the gene matches. The CDR3 sequence is CASGLAGGPSTDTQYF. DNA for the CDR3: TGTGCCTCCGGGCTAGCGGGGGGCCCTAGCACAGATACGCAGTATTTT.

The chain has TRBV4-1 and TRBJ2-3; D may be TRBD1 (6 bases). Germline V gene data show CDR1 as MGHRA and CDR2 as YSYEKL. V lost 1 base and J 9 bases, leaving 23 bases between the germline ends. The CDR3 runs 17 residues. Here the CDR3 reads CASSQVDSFVPARTQYF. Written as DNA, the CDR3 is TGCGCCAGCAGCCAAGTGGACAGCTTCGTCCCCGCTCGAACGCAGTATTTT.

The rearrangement links TRBV12-3 or TRBV12-4 to TRBJ2-5, with 8 bases that match TRBD2. The CDR3 has 17 amino acids. The ends lost 6 bases at V and 6 bases at J; junction bases unmatched: 18. The CDR3: CASSQSPPGGHGKTQYF. CDR3 nucleotides: TGTGCCAGCAGCCAATCCCCCCCGGGGGGGCATGGAAAGACCCAGTACTTC.

The chain couples TRBV2 to TRBJ2-7; 8 bases match TRBD1. Germline CDR1 SNHLY, CDR2 FYNNEI. The CDR3 sequence is 16 residues long. Unmatched junction bases numbered 16, after V lost 7 bases and J lost 5 bases. DNA for the CDR3: TGTGCCAGCAATTCGTTACCCCCAGGACAGGGAAACGAGCAGTACTTC. This encodes CASNSLPPGQGNEQYF.

In regard to this clonotype: The junction shows a germline mismatch at one end, possibly a read error. DNA for the CDR3: TGTGCTAGCAGCGCAGGACGATTAATAGAAGAAAAACTGTTTTTT. This codes for CASSAGRLIEEKLFF. The genes are TRBV7-9 and TRBJ1-4, with D hard to call. The CDR3 has 15 residues. Germline V gene sequence: CDR1 SEHNR, CDR2 FQNEAQ (reference sequence).

There are a few counts of this clonotype. V gene TRBV20-1 combines with J gene TRBJ2-3; D tentatively fits TRBD1 or TRBD2 (6 bases each). The V gene's germline CDR1 is DFQATT and CDR2 SNEGSKA (reference sequence). Trimming stripped 3 bases from V and 4 bases from J, with 20 bases between. The CDR3 length is 16 residues. The CDR3 DNA reads TGCAGTGCTAGTCTCGACGGAGGGACATTCGCAGATACGCAGTATTTT. Translation gives CSASLDGGTFADTQYF.

This clonotype was seen only once. The J gene is TRBJ2-1, the V gene TRBV7-8; the D is unclear. The J call could be wrong; TRBJ2-7 is a better fit for the DNA end. The CDR3 covers 14 residues. The germline gives CDR1 SGHVS, CDR2 FQNEAQ. The CDR3 sequence is CASSIITTYNEQYF. The CDR3 DNA reads as TGTGCCAGCAGCATCATAACCACCTACAATGAGCAGTACTTC.

This clonotype appeared a single time. The V and J genes are TRBV7-2 and TRBJ1-3; tentative D call: TRBD1 (5 bases). Germline assignment: CDR1 SGHTA and CDR2 FQGNSA. This CDR3 is 15 amino acids long. Trimming pared 3 bases from V and 0 bases from J, leaving 9 bases between. The DNA for the CDR3 is TGTGCCAGCAGCTTGGACACAATCTCTGGAAACACCATATATTTT. Translating it yields CASSLDTISGNTIYF. Based on the CDR3 plus reference TRBV7-2 and TRBJ1-3, the full variable domain is GAGVSQSPSNKVTEKGKDVELRCDPISGHTALYWYRQSLGQGLEFLIYFQGNSAPDKSGLPSDRFSAERTGGSVSTLTIQRTQQEDSAVYLCASSLDTISGNTIYFGEGSWLTVV.

V is TRBV7-2 and J is TRBJ2-1, with 11 bases aligning to TRBD2. The CDR3 contains 17 residues. The V and J ends lost 4 bases and 5 bases, in that order; junction bases with no gene match: 10. Germline loops: CDR1 SGHTA, CDR2 FQGNSA. CDR3 sequence (DNA): TGTGCCAGCAGCTCATTGAGGGCTAGCGGGAGGAACAATGAGCAGTTCTTC. Translated, it gives CASSSLRASGRNNEQFF.

This clonotype has more than one count but fewer than ten. This rearrangement joins TRBV25-1 to TRBJ2-5; 7 bases match TRBD2. V lost 4 bases to trimming and J lost 5 bases; unmatched junction nucleotides: 10. In germline, CDR1 is MGHDK, CDR2 SYGVNS. The CDR3 runs 15 residues. This CDR3 is CASSVTGGGWETQYF. The CDR3 coding sequence is TGTGCCAGCAGTGTCACGGGGGGAGGATGGGAGACCCAGTACTTC.